This T cell receptor beta chain emerged from a study of T cell repertoires in cytomegalovirus infection. The wider study: TCR beta signatures that were public indicated CMV infection and matching HLA type. Study-level points and caveats: Cumulative public TCR beta family frequency identified carriers of CMV plus the relevant HLA.

Remarks on this clonotype: Its antigen is unidentified.

After removal of 10 bases from V and 2 bases from J, the junction contained 11 bases not matched to a gene. Germline CDR1 reads LNHDA; CDR2 reads SQIVND (reference sequence). This CDR3 spans 15 amino acids. Via MiXCR, TCRdb re-called the reads, giving one row per CDR3 protein. This table has 750,000 to 900,000 distinct CDR3 sequences, 25% to 35% appearing once. Source: cultured CD8+ T cells from PBMCs, taken from culture after CMV antigen stimulation. J is TRBJ2-7 and V is TRBV19; TRBD1 aligns across 10 bases. This TCR came from a human donor in good health (CMV status not recorded). Some clones in this sample may be carry-over from other donors' samples. The CDR3 DNA is TGTGCCACCTCGGCCCCGGGACAGGGGCCCTACGAGCAGTACTTC. It encodes CATSAPGQGPYEQYF.